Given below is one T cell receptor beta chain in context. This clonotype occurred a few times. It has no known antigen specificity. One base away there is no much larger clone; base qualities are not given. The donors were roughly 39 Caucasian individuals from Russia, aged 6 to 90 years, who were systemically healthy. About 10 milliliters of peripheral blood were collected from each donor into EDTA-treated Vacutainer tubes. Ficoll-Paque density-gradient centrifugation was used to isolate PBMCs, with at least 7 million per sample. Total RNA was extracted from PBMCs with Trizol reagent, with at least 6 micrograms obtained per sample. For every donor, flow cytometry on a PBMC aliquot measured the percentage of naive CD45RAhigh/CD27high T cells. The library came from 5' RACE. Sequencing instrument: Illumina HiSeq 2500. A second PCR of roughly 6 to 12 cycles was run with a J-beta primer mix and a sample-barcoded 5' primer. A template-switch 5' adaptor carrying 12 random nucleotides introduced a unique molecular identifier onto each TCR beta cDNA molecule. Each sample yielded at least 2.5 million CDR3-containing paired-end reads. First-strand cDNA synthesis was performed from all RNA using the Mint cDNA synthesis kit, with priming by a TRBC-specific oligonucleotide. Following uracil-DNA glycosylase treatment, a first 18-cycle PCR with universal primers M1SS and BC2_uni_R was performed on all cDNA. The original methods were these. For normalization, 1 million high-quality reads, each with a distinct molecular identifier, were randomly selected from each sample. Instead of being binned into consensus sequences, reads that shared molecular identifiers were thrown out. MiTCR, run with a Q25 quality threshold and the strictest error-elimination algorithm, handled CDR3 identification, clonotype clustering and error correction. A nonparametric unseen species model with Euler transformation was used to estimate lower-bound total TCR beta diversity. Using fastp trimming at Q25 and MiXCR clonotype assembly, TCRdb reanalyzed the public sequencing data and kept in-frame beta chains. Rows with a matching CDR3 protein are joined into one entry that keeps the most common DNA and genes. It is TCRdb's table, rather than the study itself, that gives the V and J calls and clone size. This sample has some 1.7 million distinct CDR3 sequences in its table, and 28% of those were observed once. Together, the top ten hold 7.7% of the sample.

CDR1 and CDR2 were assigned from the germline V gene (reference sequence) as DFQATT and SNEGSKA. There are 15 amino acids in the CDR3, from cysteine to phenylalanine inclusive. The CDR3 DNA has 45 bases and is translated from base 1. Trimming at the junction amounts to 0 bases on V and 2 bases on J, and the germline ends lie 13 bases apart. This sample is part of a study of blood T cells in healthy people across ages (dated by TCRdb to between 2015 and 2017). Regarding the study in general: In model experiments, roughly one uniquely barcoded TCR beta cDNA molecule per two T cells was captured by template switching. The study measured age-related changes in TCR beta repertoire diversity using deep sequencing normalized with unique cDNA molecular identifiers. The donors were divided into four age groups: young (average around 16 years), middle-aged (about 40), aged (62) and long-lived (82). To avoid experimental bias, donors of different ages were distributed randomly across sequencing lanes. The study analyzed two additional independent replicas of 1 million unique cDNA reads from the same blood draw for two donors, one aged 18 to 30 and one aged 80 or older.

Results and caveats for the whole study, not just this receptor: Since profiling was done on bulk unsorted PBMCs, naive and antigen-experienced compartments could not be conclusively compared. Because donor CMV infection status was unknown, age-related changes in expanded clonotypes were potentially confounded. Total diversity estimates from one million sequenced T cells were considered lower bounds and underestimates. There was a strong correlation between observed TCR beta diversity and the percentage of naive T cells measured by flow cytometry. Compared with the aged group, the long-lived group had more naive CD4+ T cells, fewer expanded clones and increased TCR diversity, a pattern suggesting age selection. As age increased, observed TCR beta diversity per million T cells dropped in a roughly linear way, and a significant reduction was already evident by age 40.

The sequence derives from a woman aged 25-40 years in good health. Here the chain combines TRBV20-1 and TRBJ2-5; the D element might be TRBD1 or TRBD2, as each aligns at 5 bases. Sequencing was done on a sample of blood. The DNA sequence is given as TGCAGTGCTAGAGATTTCGGGGCACCTCAAGAGACCCAGTACTTC. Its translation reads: CSARDFGAPQETQYF.